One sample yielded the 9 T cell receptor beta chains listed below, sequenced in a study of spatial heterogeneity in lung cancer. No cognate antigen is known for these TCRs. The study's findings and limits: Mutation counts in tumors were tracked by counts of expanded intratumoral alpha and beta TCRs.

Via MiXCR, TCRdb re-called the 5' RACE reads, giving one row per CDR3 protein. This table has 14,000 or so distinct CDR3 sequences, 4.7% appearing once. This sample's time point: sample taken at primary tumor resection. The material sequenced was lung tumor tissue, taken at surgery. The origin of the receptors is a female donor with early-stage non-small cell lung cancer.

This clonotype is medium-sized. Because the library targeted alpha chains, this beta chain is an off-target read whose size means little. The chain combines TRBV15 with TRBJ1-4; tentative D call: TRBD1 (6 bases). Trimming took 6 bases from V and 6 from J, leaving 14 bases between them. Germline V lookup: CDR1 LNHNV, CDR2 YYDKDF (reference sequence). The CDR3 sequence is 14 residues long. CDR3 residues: CATSSGEGDEKLFF. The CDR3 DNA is TGTGCCACCAGTTCAGGGGAGGGTGATGAAAAACTGTTTTTT.

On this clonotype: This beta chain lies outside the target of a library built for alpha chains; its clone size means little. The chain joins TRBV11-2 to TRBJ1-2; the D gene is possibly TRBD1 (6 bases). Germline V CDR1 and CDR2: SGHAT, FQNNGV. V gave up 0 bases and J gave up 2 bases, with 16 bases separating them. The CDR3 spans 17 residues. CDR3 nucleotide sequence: TGTGCCAGCAGCTTAGATTCGTCACAACAGGGAAACTATGGCTACACCTTC. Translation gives CASSLDSSQQGNYGYTF.

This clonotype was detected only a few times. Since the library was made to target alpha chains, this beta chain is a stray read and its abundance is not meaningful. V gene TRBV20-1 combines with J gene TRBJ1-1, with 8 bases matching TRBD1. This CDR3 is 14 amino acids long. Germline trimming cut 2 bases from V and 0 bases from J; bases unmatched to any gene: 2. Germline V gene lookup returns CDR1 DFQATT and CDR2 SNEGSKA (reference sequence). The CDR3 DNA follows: TGCAGTGCTAGATGGACAGGGATGAACACTGAAGCTTTCTTT. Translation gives CSARWTGMNTEAFF.

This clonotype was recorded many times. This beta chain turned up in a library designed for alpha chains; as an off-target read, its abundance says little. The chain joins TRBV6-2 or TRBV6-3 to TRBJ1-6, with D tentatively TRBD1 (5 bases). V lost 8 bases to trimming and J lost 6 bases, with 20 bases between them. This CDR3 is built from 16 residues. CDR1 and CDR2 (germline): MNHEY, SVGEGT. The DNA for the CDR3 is TGTGCCAGCGCATCAGGGATCCGGGGGTCTAATTCACCCCTCCACTTT. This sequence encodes CASASGIRGSNSPLHF.

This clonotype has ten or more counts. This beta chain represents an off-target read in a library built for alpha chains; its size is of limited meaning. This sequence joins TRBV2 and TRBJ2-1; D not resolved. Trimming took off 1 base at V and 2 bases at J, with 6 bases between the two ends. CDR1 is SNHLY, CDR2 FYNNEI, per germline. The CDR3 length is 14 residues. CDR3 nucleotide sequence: TGTGCCAGCAGTGAAGAGAGAGCCTACAATGAGCAGTTCTTC. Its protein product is CASSEERAYNEQFF.

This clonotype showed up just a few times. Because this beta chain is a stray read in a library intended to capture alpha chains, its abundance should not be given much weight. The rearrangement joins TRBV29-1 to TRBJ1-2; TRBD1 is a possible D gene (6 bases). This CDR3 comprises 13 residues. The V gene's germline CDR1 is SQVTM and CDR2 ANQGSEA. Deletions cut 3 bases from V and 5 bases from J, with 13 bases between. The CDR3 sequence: CSVDNRASYGYTF. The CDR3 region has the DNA TGCAGCGTTGACAACAGGGCCAGTTATGGCTACACCTTC.

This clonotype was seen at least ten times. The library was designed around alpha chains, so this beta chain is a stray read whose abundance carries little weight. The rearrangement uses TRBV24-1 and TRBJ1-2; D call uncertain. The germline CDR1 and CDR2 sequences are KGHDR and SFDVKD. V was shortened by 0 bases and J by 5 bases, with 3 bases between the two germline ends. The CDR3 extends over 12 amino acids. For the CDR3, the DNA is TGTGCCACCAGTGATTTGTATTATGGCTACACCTTC. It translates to CATSDLYYGYTF.

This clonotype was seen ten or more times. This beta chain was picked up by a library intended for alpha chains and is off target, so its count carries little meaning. The DNA for the CDR3 is TGTGCCAGCAGCTTTAGCGGGGCAGATACGCAGTATTTT. Protein sequence: CASSFSGADTQYF. The rearrangement uses TRBV11-2 and TRBJ2-3; 8 bases are shared with TRBD2. V shed 3 bases, J shed 4 bases, and the junction held 0 bases outside the gene matches. The CDR3 sequence is 13 residues long. CDR1 is SGHAT and CDR2 is FQNNGV in the germline V gene.

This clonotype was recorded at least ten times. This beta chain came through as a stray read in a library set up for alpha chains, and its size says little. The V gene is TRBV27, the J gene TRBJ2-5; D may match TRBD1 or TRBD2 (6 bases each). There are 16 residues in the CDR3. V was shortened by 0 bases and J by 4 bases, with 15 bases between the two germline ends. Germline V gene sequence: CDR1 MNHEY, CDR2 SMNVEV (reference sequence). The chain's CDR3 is CASSLSPGASVETQYF. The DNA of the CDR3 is TGTGCCAGCAGTTTATCTCCAGGGGCTAGCGTAGAGACCCAGTACTTC.